The sequence of this T cell receptor beta chain was determined in a study of molecular identifiers for immune sequencing clone quantification. This clonotype was seen once. A read error may produce the germline difference seen at one junction end. TCRdb recomputed calls from the PCR reads with MiXCR, one row per CDR3 protein. In the table there are about 98,000 distinct CDR3 sequences, 35% of which are singletons. This CDR3 is 14 amino acids long. CDR1 is SEHNR and CDR2 is FQNEAQ in the germline V gene (reference sequence). This sequence joins TRBV7-9 and TRBJ2-7; 7 bases are a match to TRBD2. The sequence was obtained from a human donor in good health. Some libraries in this study had Jurkat cell RNA spiked in. Source material: naive CD8+ T cells from blood, with Jurkat cell RNA spiked in. Subset described: FACS-sorted CD8+CD4-CCR7+CD45RA+ naive T cells. As DNA, the CDR3 is TGTGCCAGCGGCTTAGAGACTAGCAGGTATGAGCAGTACTTC. It encodes CASGLETSRYEQYF.